These T cell receptor beta chains were read from a single sample in a study of OX40 agonist ivuxolimab in advanced cancers. Here immunoSEQ multiplex PCR was the method, and the copy in TCRdb shows in-frame clones only, minus some. Seen here are tens of thousands of clones, roughly four fifths observed once, and the top ten hold around 3.5%. The specimen comprised CD4+ or CD8+ T cells sorted from blood, sampled in a trial of the OX40 agonist ivuxolimab. The receptors shown here come from an adult with an advanced solid tumor such as melanoma, head and neck, liver or kidney cancer. CDR3s include the opening cysteine and the closing phenylalanine or tryptophan. D genes are given only for firm matches. Size tells how often a clone was seen (once, few, many) or the class of an expanded clone, and some rows leave it out.

>TRBV30|NA|TRBD2|TRBJ2-5
TGTGCCTGGGGACTAGCGGAGAAGACCCAGTACTTC
CAWGLAEKTQYF
>TRBV28|NA|NA|TRBJ2-4
TGTGCCAGCAGTTTATCCGACCGTATCAACATTCAGTACTTC
CASSLSDRINIQYF
>TRBV19|NA|NA|TRBJ2-1
TGTGCCAGTAGTCCCTCGGGGGCCTCTCGTCTGAATGAGCAGTTCTTC
CASSPSGASRLNEQFF
>TRBV2|NA|NA|TRBJ1-5
TGTGCCAGCAGCCAGGAGGCAGGAGGGCCCCAGCATTTT
CASSQEAGGPQHF
>TRBV7-2|NA|NA|TRBJ2-4
TGTGCCAGCAGTGGAGGGGGAGGGACCAAAAACATTCAGTACTTC
CASSGGGGTKNIQYF
>TRBV9|NA|TRBD2|TRBJ2-3
TGTGCCAGCAGCGTAGGGGCTAGCGGGGGACACACAGATACGCAGTATTTT
CASSVGASGGHTDTQYF
>TRBV5-1|NA|NA|TRBJ1-6
TGCGCCAGCAGCCCCGAGGGTAGCTCCTATAATTCACCCCTCCACTTT
CASSPEGSSYNSPLHF
>TRBV28|NA|NA|TRBJ1-1
TGTGCCACCTTGGTGCAGGTCCAGGCTTTCTTT
CATLVQVQAFF
>TRBV7-3|NA|NA|TRBJ2-5
TGTGCCAGCAGCCGGGACAACCAAGAGACCCAGTACTTC
CASSRDNQETQYF
>TRBV5-5|once|NA|TRBJ1-3
TGTGCCAGCAGCTTGGCCGTCGTGGTTGGAAACACCATATATTTT
CASSLAVVVGNTIYF
>TRBV28|NA|NA|TRBJ1-1
TGTGCCAGCACCCCCGGGGCCCCGAGGACTGAAGCTTTCTTT
CASTPGAPRTEAFF
>TRBV10-3|NA|NA|TRBJ1-3
TGTGCCATCAGTTACAGGGTTCTTGCTGTCTCTGGAAACACCATATATTTT
CAISYRVLAVSGNTIYF
>TRBV2|NA|NA|TRBJ1-4
TGTGCCAGCGACCGGGGGCAGGGTCTCGAAAAACTGTTTTTT
CASDRGQGLEKLFF
>TRBV19|NA|TRBD1|TRBJ2-1
TGTGCCAGTTCGGGACAGGGGGCCAATGAGCAGTTCTTC
CASSGQGANEQFF
>TRBV6-1|NA|TRBD1|TRBJ2-3
TGTGCCAGCAGTGGACCCCCGGTTACAGGGGGCAGGTCAGATACGCAGTATTTT
CASSGPPVTGGRSDTQYF
>TRBV18|few|NA|TRBJ1-1
TGTGCCAGCTCACCACCAGGGGGGCAAACTGAAGCTTTCTTT
CASSPPGGQTEAFF
>TRBV29-1|NA|NA|TRBJ1-2
TGCAGCGTTGCCTCGGAAGGGAGGGGGACTGGCTACACCTTC
CSVASEGRGTGYTF
>TRBV6-5|NA|NA|TRBJ2-1
TGTGCCAGCAGTTCCTATAAGCCGGGCCTCGAGCAGTTCTTC
CASSSYKPGLEQFF
>TRBV10-1|few|NA|TRBJ1-6
TGCGCCAGCATCAGTAGCTCCTATAATTCACCCCTCCACTTT
CASISSSYNSPLHF
>TRBV27|NA|NA|TRBJ2-2
TGTGCCAGCAGTTTATGGGGTAGCGCGAACACCGGGGAGCTGTTTTTT
CASSLWGSANTGELFF
>TRBV11-1|NA|NA|TRBJ2-1
TGTGCCAGCAGCTTAGGTATGACAAGGGACAATGAGCAGTTCTTC
CASSLGMTRDNEQFF
>TRBV2|NA|NA|TRBJ1-4
TGTGCCAGCACCGGCGGCCGGGAAAAACTGTTTTTT
CASTGGREKLFF
>TRBV7-9|NA|NA|TRBJ2-1
TGTGCCAGCACAAGGGGGCTAGCGGAGAACAATGAGCAGTTCTTC
CASTRGLAENNEQFF
>TRBV5-1|few|TRBD1|TRBJ1-1
TGCGCCAGCAGCACGACAGGGGAGCGGGAAGCTTTCTTT
CASSTTGEREAFF
>TRBV6-6|NA|NA|TRBJ1-1
TGTGCCAGCAGCACGTCAGGAGAAGCTTTCTTT
CASSTSGEAFF
>TRBV18|NA|NA|TRBJ1-2
TGTGCCAGCTCGAGGGACGGTTATGGCTACACCTTC
CASSRDGYGYTF
>TRBV2|NA|TRBD1|TRBJ2-5
TGTGCCAGCAGAGGGGGCGCAGAGACCCAGTACTTC
CASRGGAETQYF
>TRBV4-2|few|NA|TRBJ1-1
TGTGCCAGCAGCCAAGACCCAGGAGGTAAGGGCACTGAAGCTTTCTTT
CASSQDPGGKGTEAFF
>TRBV18|once|NA|TRBJ2-7
TGTGCCAGCTCACCCCAGGAACGGGACGAGCAGTACTTC
CASSPQERDEQYF
>TRBV5-1|NA|NA|TRBJ2-3
TGCGCCAGCAGCTTGCCAGGGGACGTGGATACGCAGTATTTT
CASSLPGDVDTQYF
>TRBV7-2|NA|NA|TRBJ1-1
TGTGCCAGCAGCTTAGCAGGGGCGTGGAACACTGAAGCTTTCTTT
CASSLAGAWNTEAFF
>TRBV21-1|NA|NA|TRBJ1-6
TGTGCCAGCAGCAAATATCGGGACAGGCTTTCACCCCTCCACTTT
CASSKYRDRLSPLHF
>TRBV28|NA|TRBD1|TRBJ1-6
TGTGCCAGCAGTTTAGGACAGGAAGGGTCACCCCTCCACTTT
CASSLGQEGSPLHF
>TRBV6-1|NA|NA|TRBJ1-2
TGTGCCAGCACTATCCCCGGGACTTTCGGCTACACCTTC
CASTIPGTFGYTF
>TRBV2|NA|TRBD2|TRBJ2-7
TGTGCCAGCAGTGGGCGGGGGGCCTACGAGCAGTACTTC
CASSGRGAYEQYF
>TRBV28|NA|NA|TRBJ1-6
TGTGCCAGCAGTTTAGCGGATTCACCCCTCCACTTT
CASSLADSPLHF
>TRBV6-1|NA|NA|TRBJ2-2
TGTGCCAGCAGTGAACAAGGGCAGCCGAACACCGGGGAGCTGTTTTTT
CASSEQGQPNTGELFF
>TRBV18|NA|TRBD1|TRBJ2-2
TGTGCCAGCTCACCAGACCGACAGGGGACCGGGGAGCTGTTTTTT
CASSPDRQGTGELFF
>TRBV6-1|NA|TRBD1|TRBJ2-2
TGTGCCAGCACCTACAGGGGGCAAGGCACCGGGGAGCTGTTTTTT
CASTYRGQGTGELFF
>TRBV14|few|NA|TRBJ2-1
TGTGCCAGCAGCCCCCTTCCCCTTCCCTCGCTAAATGAGCAGTTCTTC
CASSPLPLPSLNEQFF
>TRBV7-3|once|TRBD1|TRBJ2-2
TGTGCCAGCAGCATACAGGGGTCCGGGGAGCTGTTTTTT
CASSIQGSGELFF
>TRBV27|NA|TRBD2|TRBJ2-1
TGTGCCAGCAGTTCCGCGACTAGCGGGTCCTACAATGAGCAGTTCTTC
CASSSATSGSYNEQFF
>TRBV10-3|NA|NA|TRBJ2-7
TGTGCCATCTCGGCAAACGGGGAATCCTACGAGCAGTACTTC
CAISANGESYEQYF
>TRBV28|once|TRBD2|TRBJ2-4
TGTGCCAGCAGTGAAGCCGGGACTAGCGGGGGTGTTCAGTACTTC
CASSEAGTSGGVQYF
>TRBV2|NA|TRBD1|TRBJ2-7
TGTGCCAGCAGGAGGGACAGCTACGAGCAGTACTTC
CASRRDSYEQYF
>TRBV6-1|NA|NA|TRBJ2-7
TGTGCCAGCAGCGACGCCATTTACGAGCAGTACTTC
CASSDAIYEQYF
>TRBV7-2|NA|TRBD2|TRBJ2-4
TGTGCCAGCAGCCTAGCGGTCTCCTGGGGGAACATTCAGTACTTC
CASSLAVSWGNIQYF
>TRBV6-6|NA|TRBD1|TRBJ1-2
TGTGCCAGCAGAACTATAGACAGGGCCGAGGGCTACACCTTC
CASRTIDRAEGYTF
>TRBV14|NA|TRBD2|TRBJ2-7
TGTGCCAGCAGCCTTCGACCCGGGACTAAACTATACTTC
CASSLRPGTKLYF
>TRBV28|NA|NA|TRBJ1-5
TGTGCCAGCAGTCCGACCGGCGATCCCTGGTTTAGCAATCAGCCCCAGCATTTT
CASSPTGDPWFSNQPQHF
>TRBV18|NA|NA|TRBJ2-5
TGTGCCAGCTCACCGAGTAGTGCGACCACCCAGTACTTC
CASSPSSATTQYF
>TRBV10-3|NA|NA|TRBJ1-4
TGTGCCATCAGGCGAGGTGAGGATGAAAAACTGTTTTTT
CAIRRGEDEKLFF
>TRBV5-1|NA|NA|TRBJ2-5
TGCGCCAGCAGCTTGCGGACGGGGAAGGAGACCCAGTACTTC
CASSLRTGKETQYF